The 16 T cell receptor beta chains below come from one sample, sequenced in a study of CD8+CD57+ T cells in acquired aplastic anemia. TCR beta VDJ combinations and CDR3 sequences were profiled from genomic DNA. MiXCR, applied by TCRdb to the reads, yields one record per CDR3 protein. The sample contains about 180,000 distinct CDR3 sequences, around half of which appear only once. The material sequenced was sorted CD4+, CD8+, or CD8+CD57+ T cells (not recorded which) from PBMCs. These receptors originate from a human donor in good health.

V usage is TRBV2 and J usage is TRBJ1-1, with D hard to call. The CDR3 extends over 15 amino acids. Trimming shortened V by 3 bases and J by 1 base, and 12 bases separated the two germline ends. CDR1 and CDR2 from the germline V gene are SNHLY and FYNNEI. CDR3 DNA sequence: TGTGCCAGCAGTGATGTGGGGAATTCGAACACTGAAGCTTTCTTT. Its protein is CASSDVGNSNTEAFF.

This clonotype was seen ten or more times. The chain employs TRBV20-1 and TRBJ2-3; D gene uncertain. The CDR3 is 14 amino acids. Germline V gene data show CDR1 as DFQATT and CDR2 as SNEGSKA (reference sequence). V was pared by 0 bases and J by 0 bases, with 7 bases between. The CDR3 loop reads CSARDPQSTDTQYF. In DNA form, the CDR3 reads TGCAGTGCTAGAGATCCCCAGAGCACAGATACGCAGTATTTT.

The chain carries TRBV28 and TRBJ1-1; D remains ambiguous. With 1 base removed from V and 7 bases from J, the gap between germline ends came to 7 bases. The germline gives CDR1 MDHEN, CDR2 SYDVKM. This CDR3 has 12 residues. CDR3 DNA sequence: TGTGCCAGCAGTTTATTGGGCGGTGAAGCTTTCTTT. This encodes CASSLLGGEAFF.

The chain combines TRBV2 with TRBJ2-7; tentative D call: TRBD1 (6 bases). Germline values: CDR1 SNHLY, CDR2 FYNNEI. Trimming shortened V by 8 bases and J by 7 bases, and 18 bases separated the two germline ends. This CDR3 spans 13 amino acids. Here the CDR3 DNA reads TGTGCCAGCCTACAGGGAGCCTGGGAAGAGCAGTACTTC. This translates into CASLQGAWEEQYF.

The chain recombines TRBV20-1 with TRBJ2-7; TRBD1 matches at 10 bases. Germline loops: CDR1 DFQATT, CDR2 SNEGSKA (reference sequence). This CDR3 has 13 amino acids. Trimming cost V 7 bases and J 5 bases; bases outside gene matches: 8. The CDR3 loop reads CSDRGTGEHEQYF. CDR3 bases: TGCAGTGACCGCGGGACAGGGGAACACGAGCAGTACTTC.

This clonotype was counted once. This may be a read error: a much more frequent sequence differs by one nucleotide. The V call is TRBV11-2, the J call TRBJ2-1; no clear D. Germline CDR1 and CDR2: SGHAT and FQNNGV. The CDR3 is made up of 15 amino acids. Trimming took off 6 bases at V and 5 bases at J, with 17 bases between the two ends. The CDR3 sequence is CASSYAWTPHNEQFF. CDR3 in DNA: TGTGCCAGCAGTTACGCTTGGACGCCGCACAATGAGCAGTTCTTC.

V usage is TRBV10-3 and J usage is TRBJ2-7, with D perhaps matching TRBD1 or TRBD2 (6 bases each). CDR3 length: 12 amino acids. The germline V gene has CDR1 ENHRY and CDR2 SYGVKD. V shed 10 bases and J shed 1 base, with 11 bases lying between them. The CDR3 spells CATRGQSYEQYF. CDR3 DNA: TGTGCCACCCGGGGGCAGTCCTACGAGCAGTACTTC.

The chain recombines TRBV12-3 or TRBV12-4 with TRBJ1-5; D may be TRBD1 (5 bases). V lost 11 bases, J lost 6 bases, and 11 bases lay in between. This CDR3 is 11 amino acids long. CDR3 residues: CAGGDLQPQHF. Written as DNA, the CDR3 is TGTGCCGGGGGGGACCTTCAGCCCCAGCATTTT.

This clonotype was seen many times. CDR3 in DNA: TGTGCCAGCAGCTCGGGACTAGCGGGAGGCCCCACCGGAGATACGCAGTATTTT. Translation: CASSSGLAGGPTGDTQYF. The chain recombines TRBV11-2 with TRBJ2-3; 15 nucleotides agree with TRBD2. Germline lookup yields CDR1 SGHAT and CDR2 FQNNGV. The CDR3 loop spans 18 amino acids. Trimming cost V 4 bases and J 5 bases; bases outside gene matches: 10.

The chain employs TRBV5-1 and TRBJ1-3; TRBD1 might be the D (5 bases). Between the trimmed V and J ends, which lost 1 base and 8 bases, there was a span of 10 bases. Germline assignment: CDR1 SGHRS and CDR2 YFSETQ. This CDR3 has 13 residues. The CDR3 reads CASSLQGLDTIYF. In DNA form, the CDR3 reads TGCGCCAGCAGCTTGCAGGGTTTGGACACCATATATTTT.

Comments on this clonotype: This could be a read error, since a much larger clone is one nucleotide away. CDR3 nucleotides: TGTGCCAGTTCCGACCGAAGCAGGGGCCCCGCCGATCAGCCCCAGCATTTT. Residues: CASSDRSRGPADQPQHF. The chain employs TRBV19 and TRBJ1-5, with D maybe TRBD1 (6 bases). Germline V gives CDR1 LNHDA, CDR2 SQIVND (reference sequence). This CDR3 is built from 17 residues. Trimming left V 8 bases short and J 5 bases short, with 25 bases between.

This clonotype was counted only a few times. This chain uses TRBV5-6 with TRBJ2-7; 8 bases map to TRBD1. Trimming at V came to 4 bases and at J to 3 bases, leaving 6 bases not matched to a gene. The CDR3 totals 14 residues. Germline V CDR1 and CDR2: SGHDT, YYEEEE. The CDR3 bases are TGTGCCAGCAGCGTGGACAGGGAGCGCTACGAGCAGTACTTC. It specifies CASSVDRERYEQYF.

This clonotype occurred many times. This rearrangement joins TRBV18 to TRBJ2-3, with D uncertain. The CDR3 length is 12 residues. Germline CDR1 and CDR2: KGHSH and LQKENI. V was trimmed by 3 bases and J by 3 bases, leaving 4 bases between them. CDR3 protein: CASSPQTDTQYF. For the CDR3, the DNA is TGTGCCAGCTCACCCCAGACAGATACGCAGTATTTT.

On this clonotype: Since a much larger clone is just one base distant, this may be a read error. CDR3 nucleotide sequence: TGTGCCAGCAGTTACGAGCTAGCGGGAGCGGACGAGCAGCACTTC. Translating gives CASSYELAGADEQHF. This sequence joins TRBV6-5 and TRBJ2-7; 10 bases are shared with TRBD2. This CDR3 region has 15 residues. The germline V gene has CDR1 MNHEY and CDR2 SVGAGI.

This clonotype was counted ten times or more. The chain links TRBV4-1 to TRBJ1-4; no reliable D call. The V end was cut by 8 bases, the J end by 5 bases, with 12 bases between. The germline gives CDR1 MGHRA, CDR2 YSYEKL. The CDR3 runs 13 residues. The CDR3 sequence is CASGRWLNEKLFF. CDR3 bases: TGCGCCAGCGGACGTTGGCTGAATGAAAAACTGTTTTTT.

This clonotype was observed at least ten times. The chain carries TRBV5-1 and TRBJ2-1; D is possibly TRBD2 (6 bases). V gave up 0 bases and J gave up 9 bases, with 19 bases separating them. This CDR3 region has 16 residues. Germline CDR1 reads SGHRS; CDR2 reads YFSETQ. CDR3 protein: CASSLDRGIRAGEQFF. CDR3 nucleotide sequence: TGCGCCAGCAGCTTGGATCGCGGGATCCGCGCAGGTGAGCAGTTCTTC.